This passage covers 23 T cell receptor beta chains from one sample sequenced in a study of shared clonotypes between healthy human individuals. Some clones are missing from TCRdb's copy, which holds only in-frame ones; the method was immunoSEQ multiplex PCR. Found here are roughly 1,500,000 clones, approximately 98.5% of them singletons; the top ten hold 0.36%. Sequenced: naive CD4+ T cells sorted from blood. Subset given: CD45RA+ positively selected. Receptors originate from a man aged 25-45 years in good health.

This rearrangement joins TRBV28 to TRBJ1-2; tentatively, D is TRBD1 (5 bases). The CDR3 totals 13 residues. V lost 3 bases and J lost 4, with 9 bases in between. Germline V gene sequence: CDR1 MDHEN, CDR2 SYDVKM. DNA for the CDR3: TGTGCCAGCAGTTTTGGGGGACCCTATGGCTACACCTTC. This translates into CASSFGGPYGYTF.

This sequence joins TRBV5-1 and TRBJ2-3; 7 bases align to TRBD2. Germline V gives CDR1 SGHRS, CDR2 YFSETQ. The CDR3 is 14 residues long. With 4 bases clipped from V and 2 bases from J, the junction kept 4 bases outside the gene matches. The CDR3 spells CASSDGRITDTQYF. DNA of the CDR3: TGCGCCAGCAGCGACGGGAGGATCACAGATACGCAGTATTTT.

The chain links TRBV9 to TRBJ2-7; maybe TRBD2 (5 bases). Between the trimmed V and J ends, which lost 3 bases and 2 bases, there was a span of 15 bases. Germline CDR1 reads SGDLS; CDR2 reads YYNGEE. The CDR3 runs 15 residues. The DNA for the CDR3 is TGTGCCAGCAGCGCCGGCCTCACGACTACCTACGAGCAGTACTTC. This codes for CASSAGLTTTYEQYF.

Note on this clone: The same CDR3 can be traced to other DNA sequences in this sample. The V and J genes are TRBV19 and TRBJ2-2; D is unclear. This CDR3 is built from 14 residues. Germline V gene sequence: CDR1 LNHDA, CDR2 SQIVND (reference sequence). Trimming removed 3 bases from V and 1 base from J, with 6 bases in between. The CDR3 bases are TGTGCCAGTAGTATTTCTGTGAACACCGGGGAGCTGTTTTTT. The encoded protein is CASSISVNTGELFF.

V is TRBV29-1 and J is TRBJ1-2; D is possibly TRBD1 (5 bases). Germline loops: CDR1 SQVTM, CDR2 ANQGSEA. The length of the CDR3 is 11 residues. Trimming removed 4 bases from V and 8 bases from J, with 11 bases in between. In DNA, the CDR3 is TGCAGCGTTGTGTTAGGGGCAGGCTACACCTTC. This encodes CSVVLGAGYTF.

V gene TRBV27 combines with J gene TRBJ2-1, with TRBD2 matching 8 bases. Losses at the gene ends were 5 bases for V and 8 bases for J; bases not matched to a gene: 20. Germline V gene data show CDR1 as MNHEY and CDR2 as SMNVEV (reference sequence). The CDR3 covers 18 residues. CDR3 sequence (DNA): TGTGCCAGCAGTCCCCAGTCTCCAATAGCGGGACTTGGAGATGAGCAGTTCTTC. Translating gives CASSPQSPIAGLGDEQFF.

The chain carries TRBV19 and TRBJ1-1; D unclear. V was shortened by 7 bases and J by 1 base, with 4 bases between the two germline ends. This CDR3 region has 11 residues. Per the germline V gene, CDR1 is LNHDA and CDR2 is SQIVND (reference sequence). As DNA, the CDR3 is TGTGCCAGTAAAAGGAACACTGAAGCTTTCTTT. As protein: CASKRNTEAFF.

The chain couples TRBV15 to TRBJ2-7; possibly TRBD1 for D (6 bases). CDR1 is LNHNV and CDR2 is YYDKDF in the germline V gene (reference sequence). Trimming took 0 bases from V and 3 from J, leaving 15 bases between them. This CDR3 has 16 amino acids. The chain's CDR3 is CATSRDLSRGIYEQYF. In DNA, the CDR3 is TGTGCCACCAGCAGAGATTTGTCCAGGGGCATCTACGAGCAGTACTTC.

The chain links TRBV9 to TRBJ1-1; the D is unclear. Trimming left V 4 bases short and J 1 base short, with 8 bases between. The CDR3 extends over 13 amino acids. CDR1 and CDR2 from the germline V gene are SGDLS and YYNGEE. The CDR3: CASSRRWNTEAFF. The CDR3 DNA follows: TGTGCCAGCAGCCGGCGTTGGAACACTGAAGCTTTCTTT.

J is TRBJ1-2 and V is TRBV6-5, with D maybe TRBD1 (5 bases). Germline V gene lookup returns CDR1 MNHEY and CDR2 SVGAGI. With 5 bases removed from V and 7 bases from J, the gap between germline ends came to 11 bases. The CDR3 length is 12 residues. CDR3 amino acids: CASSPRGGGYTF. The CDR3 DNA is TGTGCCAGCAGTCCGCGGGGGGGTGGCTACACCTTC.

The CDR3 DNA sequence: TGTGCCAGCAGCTTGGAGGGTTCCTACAATGAGCAGTTCTTC. Translated, it gives CASSLEGSYNEQFF. V gene TRBV5-5 combines with J gene TRBJ2-1, with no clear D. Germline lookup yields CDR1 SGHKS and CDR2 YYEKEE (reference sequence). The CDR3 sequence is 14 residues long. V lost 0 bases to trimming and J lost 1 base, with 5 bases between them.

The genes are TRBV29-1 and TRBJ2-1; TRBD2 aligns across 9 bases. Germline V gene sequence: CDR1 SQVTM, CDR2 ANQGSEA. V lost 7 bases and J lost 1; bases outside the gene matches: 17. The CDR3 totals 18 residues. This CDR3 is CSAKGGGGRAGSYNEQFF. As DNA, the CDR3 is TGCAGCGCCAAGGGGGGTGGCGGGAGGGCCGGATCCTACAATGAGCAGTTCTTC.

The chain links TRBV7-9 to TRBJ2-3; 10 bases are shared with TRBD2. The CDR3 spans 18 residues. The J segment lost 0 bases and the V segment lost 5 bases, leaving 11 bases of the junction unmatched. Germline lookup yields CDR1 SEHNR and CDR2 FQNEAQ (reference sequence). CDR3 nucleotide sequence: TGTGCCAGCAGCACGGAGGACAGCGGGAGGGCTAGCACAGATACGCAGTATTTT. Translating gives CASSTEDSGRASTDTQYF.

This clone was counted a single time. J is TRBJ2-7 and V is TRBV9, with 10 nucleotides matching TRBD2. The CDR3 runs 16 residues. CDR1 SGDLS and CDR2 YYNGEE come from the germline V gene. Trimming removed 5 bases from V and 8 bases from J; junction bases left unmatched: 16. CDR3 loop: CASSERGLAEHGKQYF. In DNA, the CDR3 is TGTGCCAGCAGTGAACGAGGACTAGCGGAGCACGGGAAGCAGTACTTC.

The rearrangement links TRBV5-5 to TRBJ2-7; 8 bases match TRBD2. CDR1 is SGHKS and CDR2 is YYEKEE in the germline V gene (reference sequence). Trimming cost V 4 bases and J 2 bases; bases outside gene matches: 14. The CDR3 consists of 17 residues. The CDR3 is CASSPGVAGYSTYEQYF. The CDR3, as DNA: TGTGCCAGCAGCCCGGGGGTAGCGGGATACAGTACCTACGAGCAGTACTTC.

As concerns this clone: The same CDR3 can be traced to other DNA sequences in this sample. The CDR3 nucleotides are TGCAGTGCTAGAGGGCTAGGGCTGTTTTTT. Protein: CSARGLGLFF. V gene TRBV20-1 combines with J gene TRBJ1-4; the D is unclear. The CDR3 sequence is 10 residues long. Per the germline V gene, CDR1 is DFQATT and CDR2 is SNEGSKA (reference sequence). V was shortened by 1 base and J by 14 bases, with 8 bases between the two germline ends.

The V gene is TRBV5-1, the J gene TRBJ2-7; tentatively, D is TRBD1 or TRBD2 (6 bases each). The V and J ends lost 4 bases and 7 bases respectively, with 18 bases between them. CDR1 is SGHRS, CDR2 YFSETQ, per germline. The CDR3 covers 14 residues. The CDR3 DNA sequence: TGCGCCAGCAGCCTCACACAGGGTGCGGGGGAGCAGTACTTC. Translation: CASSLTQGAGEQYF.

This chain uses TRBV5-1 with TRBJ2-7; D is possibly TRBD1 or TRBD2 (5 bases each). Germline loops: CDR1 SGHRS, CDR2 YFSETQ. Trimming shortened V by 7 bases and J by 6 bases, and 14 bases separated the two germline ends. The CDR3 extends over 12 amino acids. The CDR3 bases are TGCGCCAGCGGCTGGGGGTCAGGCGAGCAGTACTTC. Protein: CASGWGSGEQYF.

The rearrangement uses TRBV7-2 and TRBJ2-7; D possibly corresponds to TRBD2 (6 bases). The germline CDR1 and CDR2 sequences are SGHTA and FQGNSA. Trimming pared 4 bases from V and 3 bases from J, leaving 16 bases between. This CDR3 has 15 amino acids. Here the CDR3 reads CASSYEPGANYEQYF. Written as DNA, the CDR3 is TGTGCCAGCAGCTACGAACCGGGAGCCAACTACGAGCAGTACTTC.

The genes are TRBV15 and TRBJ1-5, with 8 bases aligning to TRBD1. Germline assignment: CDR1 LNHNV and CDR2 YYDKDF (reference sequence). The CDR3 runs to 18 residues. The V and J ends lost 5 bases and 0 bases, in that order; junction bases with no gene match: 12. The CDR3 nucleotides are TGTGCCACCAGCCGGGGCCCGGGACAGGTCTCTAGCAATCAGCCCCAGCATTTT. Its translation is CATSRGPGQVSSNQPQHF.

The genes are TRBV27 and TRBJ1-5; 7 nucleotides agree with TRBD1. J lost 2 bases, V lost 6 bases, and 10 bases had no gene match. The CDR3 is made up of 16 amino acids. Per the germline V gene, CDR1 is MNHEY and CDR2 is SMNVEV (reference sequence). This CDR3 reads CASSRDRALGNQPQHF. The CDR3 bases are TGTGCCAGCAGCCGAGACAGGGCCTTAGGCAATCAGCCCCAGCATTTT.

The gene calls are TRBV10-3 and TRBJ1-3; D not certain. Germline V gene data show CDR1 as ENHRY and CDR2 as SYGVKD. CDR3 size: 18 residues. V shed 0 bases and J shed 2 bases, with 17 bases lying between them. CDR3 in amino acids: CAISESFQVTMPGNTIYF. CDR3 coding DNA: TGTGCCATCAGTGAGTCGTTCCAAGTAACGATGCCTGGAAACACCATATATTTT.

On this clone: This sample includes further DNA sequences coding for the same CDR3. The V call is TRBV28, the J call TRBJ1-2; no firm D call. Trimming took 3 bases from V and 5 from J, leaving 7 bases between them. The CDR3 consists of 12 residues. Germline CDR1 MDHEN, CDR2 SYDVKM. CDR3 nucleotide sequence: TGTGCCAGCAGTTTGGGATCATATGGCTACACCTTC. Translation: CASSLGSYGYTF.